This note documents a single TCR beta chain sequence. Antigen unknown. This CDR3 spans 15 amino acids. Trimming shortened V by 1 base and J by 3 bases, and 9 bases separated the two germline ends. Per the germline V gene, CDR1 is LGHNA and CDR2 is YNFKEQ. This record comes from a study of beta chain features in type 1 diabetes. Study outcomes and limitations: For patients, the naive, central memory and Treg TCRB repertoires appeared more alike than for healthy donors. Shortening that was moderate but significant affected the TCRB CDR3s of Type 1 diabetes patients in all four CD4+ subsets.

Sequenced material consisted of expressed TCRB transcripts (all of the isolated RNA was reverse transcribed). Generated by immunoSEQ multiplex PCR, the TCRdb table keeps only in-frame clones and is missing some. Of about 650,000 clones in the sample, roughly 12% were seen once. The source is a man between 25 and 39 years old with type 1 diabetes. The chain employs TRBV4-2 and TRBJ1-4; no reliable D call. Material: naive CD4+ T cells from blood. In DNA form, the CDR3 reads TGTGCCAGCAGCCAAGGTATACGGGCTAATGAAAAACTGTTTTTT. Amino acids: CASSQGIRANEKLFF.